The TCR beta chain under discussion was sequenced for a study of T cells after yellow fever vaccination. Whole-study findings and limits: Booster samples showed a return of most primary-vaccination clones (around 96% CD4, 80% to 90% CD8). It was the secondary response that reached its peak faster, day 5 versus 15, but it was weaker.

This clonotype was found many times. Its matching antigen is unknown. The CDR3 length is 19 residues. J lost 6 bases, V lost 4 bases, and 16 bases had no gene match. UMIs were added to TCR cDNA along with a universal primer site when it was made by 5'RACE template switching. MiXCR, run by TCRdb on the 5' RACE reads, gives a single entry per CDR3 protein. The sample records about 580,000 distinct CDR3 sequences, 17% being singletons. This sequence joins TRBV12-3 or TRBV12-4 and TRBJ2-1, with TRBD1 matching 12 bases. This specimen consisted of PBMCs, obtained about 5 days after the first yellow fever vaccination. The receptor comes from a man between 18 and 35 years old who received the YFV17D yellow fever vaccine. Written as DNA, the CDR3 is TGTGCCAGCAGTTCCCCGGGACAGGGGGCGCTTCTCTTAAGCAATGAGCAGTTCTTC. Translated: CASSSPGQGALLLSNEQFF.